One sample yielded the 7 T cell receptor beta chains listed below, sequenced in a study of T cells in localized non-small cell lung cancer. TCRdb keeps only in-frame clones here, not all; method: immunoSEQ multiplex PCR. The sample comprises 2,500 to 3,000 clones, 20% to 30% of which are singletons, and over 25% rests with the top ten. The sequences come from lung tumor tissue, collected before any cancer treatment. Receptors originate from an older male donor with stage I lung adenocarcinoma.

This clone was detected a few times. The chain uses TRBV11-3 and TRBJ1-1; 7 bases are shared with TRBD1. The length of the CDR3 is 15 residues. From germline, CDR1 is SGHNT and CDR2 YENEEA. V dropped 5 bases and J dropped 2; count of bases not matched to a gene: 8. Written as DNA, the CDR3 is TGTGCCAGCAGCCCCTCGGGACAGCTTAACACTGAAGCTTTCTTT. Translating it yields CASSPSGQLNTEAFF.

This clone has more than one count but fewer than ten. A junction boundary mismatches the germline segment, possibly from a read error. The chain recombines TRBV6-8 with TRBJ1-5, with TRBD1 matching 7 bases. Germline lookup yields CDR1 MNHGY and CDR2 SAAAGT. The length of the CDR3 is 17 residues. This CDR3 is CASSDSTGLSSNQPQHF. Here the CDR3 DNA reads TGTGCCAGCAGTGACTCGACAGGGTTAAGTAGCAATCAGCCCCAGCATTTT.

V gene TRBV28 combines with J gene TRBJ1-1; D gene ambiguous. CDR1 and CDR2 from the germline V gene are MDHEN and SYDVKM. The CDR3 extends over 14 amino acids. Trimming took 4 bases from V and 3 from J, leaving 12 bases between them. This chain's CDR3 is CASSSAQADTEAFF. Written as DNA, the CDR3 is TGTGCCAGCAGTTCGGCGCAGGCGGACACTGAAGCTTTCTTT.

This clone has just a few counts. The chain links TRBV30 to TRBJ2-7; perhaps D is TRBD1 or TRBD2 (6 bases each). CDR1 is GTSNPN, CDR2 SVGIG, per germline (reference sequence). The CDR3 is 12 residues long. Trimming stripped 3 bases from V and 7 bases from J, with 13 bases between. CDR3 residues: CAWSRGGTEQYF. The CDR3 DNA follows: TGTGCCTGGAGCCGAGGAGGGACAGAGCAGTACTTC.

J is TRBJ2-1 and V is TRBV18, with D unclear. V was shortened by 0 bases and J by 3 bases, with 6 bases between the two germline ends. The length of the CDR3 is 14 residues. Germline CDR1 KGHSH, CDR2 LQKENI. The CDR3, as DNA: TGTGCCAGCTCACCACCGTCTATCTACAATGAGCAGTTCTTC. Translated: CASSPPSIYNEQFF. The variable domain in full, with the rest retrieved from reference TRBV18 and TRBJ2-1, is NAGVMQNPRHLVRRRGQEARLRCSPMKGHSHVYWYRQLPEEGLKFMVYLQKENIIDESGMPKERFSAEFPKEGPSILRIQQVVRGDSAAYFCASSPPSIYNEQFFGPGTRLTVL.

The rearrangement links TRBV5-1 to TRBJ2-2; TRBD1 or TRBD2 may be the D gene (5 bases each). The CDR3 totals 15 residues. Trimming cost V 4 bases and J 7 bases, with 17 bases left between them. Looked up from germline, CDR1 is SGHRS and CDR2 is YFSETQ. The CDR3 here is CASSRHTGAGGELFF. In nucleotides, the CDR3 is TGCGCCAGCAGCCGTCATACAGGCGCGGGCGGGGAGCTGTTTTTT.

This clone came up a few times. The J gene is TRBJ2-3, the V gene TRBV11-3; D unresolved. Trimming left V 3 bases short and J 2 bases short, with 12 bases between. The germline gives CDR1 SGHNT, CDR2 YENEEA. The CDR3 loop spans 15 amino acids. The CDR3 spells CASSLDGGLTDTQYF. In nucleotides, the CDR3 is TGTGCCAGCAGCTTGGACGGCGGCCTCACAGATACGCAGTATTTT.